What follows is one T cell receptor (beta chain) and its context. A read error may account for a junction end that differs from germline. This entry comes from a study of metastatic and nonmetastatic thyroid tumors. TCRdb re-called the PCR reads via MiXCR. The data hold about 39,000 clones, with approximately 19% observed a single time. No patient received treatment before thyroid surgery. This CDR3 is built from 15 residues. CDR1 is SGHTA, CDR2 FQGNSA, per germline. Material for sequencing was blood. The chain uses TRBV7-2 and TRBJ2-7, with D unclear. This receptor was taken from a female donor with papillary thyroid cancer or a benign thyroid nodule (not recorded which). Some clones in this sample may be carry-over from other donors' samples. CDR3 amino acids: CANSLGSTPSYEQYF. Written as DNA, the CDR3 is TGTGCCAACAGCCTCGGATCTACCCCTTCCTACGAGCAGTACTTC.